These 24 T cell receptor beta chains came from one sample sequenced in a study of Ad26.COV2.S vaccination and SARS-CoV-2 variants. Assay used: immunoSEQ multiplex PCR; TCRdb lists only in-frame clones, some missing. This sample has roughly 350,000 clones, with roughly 90% found just once. Treatment indicated: roughly 19 received Ad26.COV2.S at low or high dose, single or two shots; about 5 received placebo; per-sample allocation not given. The samples were gathered on day 63 after the first injection of vaccine or placebo. The sample here was peripheral blood, taken in a trial of Ad26.COV2.S vaccine versus placebo. All receptors come from a person between 18 and 65 years old who received the Ad26.COV2.S COVID-19 vaccine or a placebo.

V and J are TRBV9 and TRBJ2-1; D possibly corresponds to TRBD1 (6 bases). V lost 0 bases and J lost 7, with 14 bases in between. The length of the CDR3 is 15 residues. Germline CDR1 SGDLS, CDR2 YYNGEE. This chain's CDR3 is CASSVGGGGPNEQFF. CDR3 in DNA: TGTGCCAGCAGCGTAGGAGGTGGGGGCCCTAATGAGCAGTTCTTC.

CDR3 nucleotide sequence: TGTGCCAGCAGTTCGTTCCGGGGAAATTCACCCCTCCACTTT. Translating gives CASSSFRGNSPLHF. This sequence joins TRBV6-2 or TRBV6-3 and TRBJ1-6; D is ambiguous. In germline, CDR1 is MNHEY, CDR2 SVGEGT. The CDR3 runs to 14 residues. The germline V and J ends were trimmed by 4 bases and 7 bases, with 11 bases remaining between them.

This chain links TRBV7-9 with TRBJ2-1; TRBD2 agrees at 7 bases. Germline CDR1 is SEHNR and CDR2 is FQNEAQ (reference sequence). The CDR3 is 15 amino acids. V lost 8 bases, J lost 0 bases, and 7 bases stayed unmatched. This CDR3 is CASPPGGSSYNEQFF. CDR3 DNA sequence: TGTGCCAGCCCCCCGGGGGGTAGCTCCTACAATGAGCAGTTCTTC.

The J gene is TRBJ2-2, the V gene TRBV19; 12 bases are a match to TRBD2. J gave up 0 bases and V 6 bases, and 5 bases lay outside the gene matches. The CDR3 length is 17 residues. Germline V gene sequence: CDR1 LNHDA, CDR2 SQIVND (reference sequence). CDR3 sequence (DNA): TGTGCCAGTAGGGGACTAGCGGGTCTACCGAACACCGGGGAGCTGTTTTTT. It is translated as CASRGLAGLPNTGELFF.

This chain links TRBV2 with TRBJ1-4; 10 bases fit TRBD1. The junction had 9 bases not matched to a gene; V was cut back by 7 bases and J by 7 bases. Germline-derived CDR1 and CDR2 are SNHLY and FYNNEI. This CDR3 is 15 amino acids long. The CDR3 here is CASMSDRGRAEKLFF. For the CDR3, the DNA is TGTGCCAGCATGTCCGACAGGGGGCGCGCTGAAAAACTGTTTTTT. Full variable domain (remainder filled in from reference TRBV2 and TRBJ1-4): EPEVTQTPSHQVTQMGQEVILRCVPISNHLYFYWYRQILGQKVEFLVSFYNNEISEKSEIFDDQFSVERPDGSNFTLKIRSTKLEDSAMYFCASMSDRGRAEKLFFGSGTQLSVL.

V gene TRBV7-9 combines with J gene TRBJ2-3; 7 nucleotides match TRBD2. The germline V gene has CDR1 SEHNR and CDR2 FQNEAQ (reference sequence). The CDR3 loop spans 17 amino acids. V lost 3 bases and J lost 1; bases outside the gene matches: 10. The CDR3, as DNA: TGTGCCAGCAGCTTCCGCCCGGGGGAGGGTCGCACAGATACGCAGTATTTT. This sequence encodes CASSFRPGEGRTDTQYF.

The rearrangement uses TRBV4-1 and TRBJ1-2; D is possibly TRBD1 (6 bases). The germline V and J ends were trimmed by 4 bases and 4 bases, with 13 bases remaining between them. This CDR3 is 14 amino acids long. Looked up from germline, CDR1 is MGHRA and CDR2 is YSYEKL. CDR3: CASSPAGTPYGYTF. The CDR3, as DNA: TGCGCCAGCAGCCCTGCCGGGACACCCTATGGCTACACCTTC.

This clone was recorded only once. CDR3 sequence (DNA): TGTGCCAGTAGTATACAGGGGGCAGTCGATGAGCAGTTCTTC. Translation gives CASSIQGAVDEQFF. The chain recombines TRBV19 with TRBJ2-1; TRBD1 aligns across 8 bases. This CDR3 contains 14 residues. Germline CDR1 LNHDA, CDR2 SQIVND (reference sequence). J gave up 8 bases and V 2 bases, and 5 bases lay outside the gene matches. Combining the CDR3 with reference TRBV19 and TRBJ2-1 gives the whole variable domain DGGITQSPKYLFRKEGQNVTLSCEQNLNHDAMYWYRQDPGQGLRLIYYSQIVNDFQKGDIAEGYSVSREKKESFPLTVTSAQKNPTAFYLCASSIQGAVDEQFFGPGTRLTVL.

V and J are TRBV28 and TRBJ2-7; no clear D gene. The germline CDR1 and CDR2 sequences are MDHEN and SYDVKM. CDR3 length: 15 amino acids. Trimming removed 5 bases at V and 3 bases at J, with 17 bases between. The CDR3 here is CASSITGHSLYEQYF. CDR3 nucleotide sequence: TGTGCCAGCAGTATAACGGGTCACTCCCTCTACGAGCAGTACTTC.

This clone was observed a single time. The gene calls are TRBV27 and TRBJ2-1; TRBD2 matches 13 bases. The CDR3 is 17 amino acids. CDR1 and CDR2 from the germline V gene are MNHEY and SMNVEV (reference sequence). J lost 0 bases, V lost 5 bases, and 4 bases had no gene match. The CDR3, as DNA: TGTGCCAGCAGTCCGACTAGCGGGGGGCCCTCCTACAATGAGCAGTTCTTC. This gives the protein CASSPTSGGPSYNEQFF.

This clone was counted once. As DNA, the CDR3 is TGTGCCAGCAGCGTACAGAGGACAGGAACAGATACGCAGTATTTT. This translates into CASSVQRTGTDTQYF. The chain uses TRBV9 and TRBJ2-3, with 7 positions matching TRBD1. The germline V gene has CDR1 SGDLS and CDR2 YYNGEE. Trimming removed 1 base from V and 3 bases from J; junction bases left unmatched: 5. The CDR3 extends over 15 amino acids.

The chain links TRBV6-5 to TRBJ2-3; D may be TRBD1 or TRBD2 (5 bases each). The CDR3 runs to 14 residues. Germline V lookup: CDR1 MNHEY, CDR2 SVGAGI. V dropped 7 bases and J dropped 9 bases, with 20 bases sitting between them. CDR3 sequence: CASTDFSTGGTQYF. The CDR3 DNA sequence: TGTGCCAGCACAGACTTTTCTACAGGAGGCACGCAGTATTTT.

The chain joins TRBV7-2 to TRBJ1-1; a weak D match, TRBD1 (5 bases). The V and J ends lost 3 bases and 1 base respectively, with 9 bases between them. Germline values: CDR1 SGHTA, CDR2 FQGNSA. The CDR3 extends over 14 amino acids. The CDR3 spells CASSFQGSNTEAFF. The CDR3, as DNA: TGTGCCAGCAGCTTTCAGGGATCGAACACTGAAGCTTTCTTT.

This clone was seen only once. This sequence joins TRBV13 and TRBJ2-1; D call uncertain. Germline V gene data show CDR1 as PRHDT and CDR2 as FYEKMQ (reference sequence). The CDR3 extends over 15 amino acids. V shed 4 bases and J shed 3 bases, with 13 bases lying between them. The CDR3 coding sequence is TGTGCCAGCAGCTCGCTAGGGTCGATCTACAATGAGCAGTTCTTC. Protein product: CASSSLGSIYNEQFF.

This sequence joins TRBV28 and TRBJ1-2; perhaps TRBD1 as D (6 bases). Trimming stripped 7 bases from V and 5 bases from J, with 14 bases between. The germline CDR1 and CDR2 sequences are MDHEN and SYDVKM. There are 13 residues in the CDR3. The CDR3: CASITDRTYGYTF. CDR3 nucleotides: TGTGCCAGCATCACCGACAGGACTTATGGCTACACCTTC.

This clone was counted once. The chain employs TRBV5-4 and TRBJ2-2; D gene ambiguous. Germline V gene sequence: CDR1 SGHNT, CDR2 YYREEE (reference sequence). The length of the CDR3 is 16 residues. V was shortened by 0 bases and J by 1 base, with 10 bases between the two germline ends. The CDR3 here is CASSLGSAMNTGELFF. The CDR3, as DNA: TGTGCCAGCAGCTTGGGGTCGGCGATGAACACCGGGGAGCTGTTTTTT.

The chain employs TRBV9 and TRBJ2-6, with 9 bases matching TRBD2. The germline V gene has CDR1 SGDLS and CDR2 YYNGEE. V gave up 0 bases and J gave up 3 bases; unmatched junction bases: 7. The length of the CDR3 is 18 residues. The DNA for the CDR3 is TGTGCCAGCAGCGTAGCGGCTAGCGGGATGGGTGGGGCCAACGTCCTGACTTTC. It is translated as CASSVAASGMGGANVLTF.

This chain connects TRBV2 to TRBJ2-2, with 10 bases matching TRBD2. Per the germline V gene, CDR1 is SNHLY and CDR2 is FYNNEI. There are 15 residues in the CDR3. V shed 4 bases, J shed 7 bases, and the junction held 6 bases outside the gene matches. The CDR3 DNA is TGTGCCAGCAGTGTAGAGCTAGCGGGAGTCGGGGAGCTGTTTTTT. Translating it yields CASSVELAGVGELFF.

The chain has TRBV27 and TRBJ2-5; 8 positions agree with TRBD1. With 6 bases clipped from V and 5 bases from J, the junction kept 11 bases outside the gene matches. CDR3 size: 15 residues. Looked up from germline, CDR1 is MNHEY and CDR2 is SMNVEV (reference sequence). The CDR3 DNA reads TGTGCCAGCAGGATGATTGGGACAGGTCGGGAGACCCAGTACTTC. Amino acid sequence: CASRMIGTGRETQYF.

The chain joins TRBV4-2 to TRBJ1-2; D not resolved. Germline CDR1 LGHNA, CDR2 YNFKEQ. The CDR3 has 16 amino acids. Trimming removed 0 bases at V and 3 bases at J, with 14 bases between. The CDR3 loop reads CASSQDTRASDYGYTF. CDR3 DNA sequence: TGTGCCAGCAGCCAAGATACGAGGGCCTCGGACTATGGCTACACCTTC.

This clone has more than one count but fewer than ten. V gene TRBV7-9 combines with J gene TRBJ1-4; a weak D match, TRBD1 (5 bases). The V gene's germline CDR1 is SEHNR and CDR2 FQNEAQ (reference sequence). The CDR3 runs 14 residues. With 0 bases removed from V and 5 bases from J, the gap between germline ends came to 7 bases. CDR3 amino acids: CASSLAGTNEKLFF. In DNA, the CDR3 is TGTGCCAGCAGCTTAGCCGGGACCAATGAAAAACTGTTTTTT.

This chain connects TRBV2 to TRBJ1-2, with 8 bases fitting TRBD1. CDR3 size: 13 residues. Germline CDR1 is SNHLY and CDR2 is FYNNEI. V lost 6 bases, J lost 4 bases, and 4 bases stayed unmatched. For the CDR3, the DNA is TGTGCCAGCAGGTTGACAGGGGTCTATGGCTACACCTTC. Amino acids: CASRLTGVYGYTF. The full variable domain, its missing parts supplied by reference TRBV2 and TRBJ1-2, is EPEVTQTPSHQVTQMGQEVILRCVPISNHLYFYWYRQILGQKVEFLVSFYNNEISEKSEIFDDQFSVERPDGSNFTLKIRSTKLEDSAMYFCASRLTGVYGYTFGSGTRLTVV.

The chain recombines TRBV20-1 with TRBJ1-1; D is unresolved. Trimming pared 1 base from V and 4 bases from J, leaving 1 base between. Germline CDR1 is DFQATT and CDR2 is SNEGSKA (reference sequence). CDR3 length: 10 amino acids. Here the CDR3 DNA reads TGCAGTGCTAGAGCCACTGAAGCTTTCTTT. It translates to CSARATEAFF.

This chain joins TRBV10-3 and TRBJ1-3; 7 bases map to TRBD1. Trimming took 3 bases from V and 0 from J; bases not matched to a gene: 17. Germline V gene sequence: CDR1 ENHRY, CDR2 SYGVKD. The CDR3 covers 20 residues. Here the CDR3 reads CAISDMGQRRASLSGNTIYF. The CDR3 DNA reads TGTGCCATCAGTGATATGGGACAGAGACGAGCATCACTCTCTGGAAACACCATATATTTT.